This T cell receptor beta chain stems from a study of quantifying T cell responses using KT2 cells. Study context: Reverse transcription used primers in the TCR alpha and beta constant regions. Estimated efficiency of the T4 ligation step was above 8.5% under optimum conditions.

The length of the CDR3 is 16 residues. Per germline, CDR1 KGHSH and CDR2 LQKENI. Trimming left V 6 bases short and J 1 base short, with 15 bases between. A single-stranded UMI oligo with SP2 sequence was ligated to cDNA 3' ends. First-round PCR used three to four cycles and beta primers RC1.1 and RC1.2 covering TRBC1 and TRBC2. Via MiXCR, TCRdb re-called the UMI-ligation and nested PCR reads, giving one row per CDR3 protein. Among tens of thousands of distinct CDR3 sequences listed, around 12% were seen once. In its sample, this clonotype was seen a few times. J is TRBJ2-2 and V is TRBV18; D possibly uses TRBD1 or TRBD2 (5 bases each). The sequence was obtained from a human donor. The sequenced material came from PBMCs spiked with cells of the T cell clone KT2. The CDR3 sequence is CASSGGDRLNTGELFF. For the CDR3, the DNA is TGTGCCAGCTCTGGTGGGGACCGATTGAACACCGGGGAGCTGTTTTTT. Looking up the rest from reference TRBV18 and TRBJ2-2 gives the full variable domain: NAGVMQNPRHLVRRRGQEARLRCSPMKGHSHVYWYRQLPEEGLKFMVYLQKENIIDESGMPKERFSAEFPKEGPSILRIQQVVRGDSAAYFCASSGGDRLNTGELFFGEGSRLTVL.